The following is a T cell receptor (beta chain) sequence with its context. Its target is not known. This sample stems from a study of shared clonotypes between healthy human individuals. Across the study: Three plates each covered CD4 naive and memory; CD8 naive two, CD8 memory one. Study-wide points: With a handful of donors compared, around 5% of naive CD4 clonotypes were shared. The four-donor shared clonotypes exceeded non-shared clonotypes in generation probability, with non-shared ones scoring lower.

TCRdb's table, derived via immunoSEQ multiplex PCR, lists solely in-frame clones and lacks some. The data hold around 2.1 million clones, with under 97% observed a single time. This CDR3 has 17 residues. With V trimmed by 3 bases and J by 4 bases, 12 bases remained unmatched. Germline V CDR1 and CDR2: SGDLS, YYNGEE. Material: naive CD4+ T cells sorted from blood. This sample's subset: CD45RA+ positively selected. This TCR came from a man younger than 35 in good health. V gene TRBV9 combines with J gene TRBJ2-2, with TRBD1 identical over 7 bases. This CDR3 is CASSAPGQRLRTGELFF. The CDR3 DNA sequence: TGTGCCAGCAGCGCTCCGGGACAGCGGCTGCGCACCGGGGAGCTGTTTTTT. Looking up the rest from reference TRBV9 and TRBJ2-2 gives the full variable domain: DSGVTQTPKHLITATGQRVTLRCSPRSGDLSVYWYQQSLDQGLQFLIQYYNGEERAKGNILERFSAQQFPDLHSELNLSSLELGDSALYFCASSAPGQRLRTGELFFGEGSRLTVL.